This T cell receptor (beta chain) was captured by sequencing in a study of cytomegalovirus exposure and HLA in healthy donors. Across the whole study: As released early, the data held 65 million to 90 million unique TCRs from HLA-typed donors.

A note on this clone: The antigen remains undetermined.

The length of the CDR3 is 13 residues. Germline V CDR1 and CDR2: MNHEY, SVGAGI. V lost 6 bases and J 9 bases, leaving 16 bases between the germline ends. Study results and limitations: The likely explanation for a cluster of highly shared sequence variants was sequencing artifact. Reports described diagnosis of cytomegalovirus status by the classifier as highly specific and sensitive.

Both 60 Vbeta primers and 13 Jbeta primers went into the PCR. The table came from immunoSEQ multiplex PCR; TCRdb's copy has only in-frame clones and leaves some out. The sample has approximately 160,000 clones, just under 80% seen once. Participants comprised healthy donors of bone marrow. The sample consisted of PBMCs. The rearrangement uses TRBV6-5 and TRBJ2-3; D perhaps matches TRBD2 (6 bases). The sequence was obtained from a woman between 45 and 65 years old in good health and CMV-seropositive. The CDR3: CASSAGTLRTQYF. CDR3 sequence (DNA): TGTGCCAGCAGCGCGGGAACTCTCCGGACGCAGTATTTT.